These 24 T cell receptor beta chains were sequenced from one sample in a study of molecular identifiers for immune sequencing clone quantification. TCRdb re-derived calls from the PCR reads in MiXCR, one entry per CDR3 protein. The sample carries about 500,000 distinct CDR3 sequences, roughly 24% recorded once. Sample: naive CD8+ T cells from blood, with Jurkat cell RNA spiked in. Subset defined: FACS-sorted CD8+CD4-CCR7+CD45RA+ naive T cells. The source is a human donor in good health. Some libraries in this study had Jurkat cell RNA spiked in.

This clonotype has only a few counts. The chain employs TRBV28 and TRBJ2-7; D is tentatively TRBD1 or TRBD2 (5 bases each). The CDR3 has 14 amino acids. CDR1 is MDHEN, CDR2 SYDVKM, per germline. V shed 6 bases and J shed 7 bases, with 19 bases lying between them. This CDR3 is CASRPGRIYVEQYF. For the CDR3, the DNA is TGTGCCAGCAGACCGGGACGGATCTACGTGGAGCAGTACTTC.

The rearrangement joins TRBV27 to TRBJ1-4, with a tentative D call TRBD1 (5 bases). CDR1 is MNHEY and CDR2 is SMNVEV in the germline V gene (reference sequence). The ends were cut back, 9 bases at V and 0 bases at J, with 8 bases in the middle. The CDR3 has 13 residues. The CDR3 loop reads CASQGATNEKLFF. The CDR3 region has the DNA TGTGCCAGTCAGGGCGCAACTAATGAAAAACTGTTTTTT.

This clonotype has a handful of counts. The J gene is TRBJ1-1, the V gene TRBV11-2, with no clear D. Germline-derived CDR1 and CDR2 are SGHAT and FQNNGV. Between the trimmed V and J ends, which lost 3 bases and 1 base, there was a span of 9 bases. This CDR3 has 14 amino acids. The CDR3 is CASSFLPRNTEAFF. The CDR3 DNA is TGTGCCAGCAGCTTTCTCCCCAGGAACACTGAAGCTTTCTTT.

This rearrangement joins TRBV4-3 to TRBJ1-2; TRBD1 might be the D (6 bases). The CDR3 totals 16 residues. Trimming stripped 1 base from V and 7 bases from J, with 19 bases between. Germline V gene lookup returns CDR1 LGHNA and CDR2 YSLEER. The CDR3 protein is CASSQGQGPASPGYTF. For the CDR3, the DNA is TGCGCCAGCAGCCAAGGGCAGGGGCCAGCATCCCCTGGCTACACCTTC.

This clonotype was recorded a few times. The CDR3 spells CASSPGVDNEQFF. The CDR3, as DNA: TGCGCCAGCAGCCCCGGGGTCGATAATGAGCAGTTCTTC. The genes are TRBV4-3 and TRBJ2-1; D possibly corresponds to TRBD2 (5 bases). V gave up 4 bases and J gave up 7 bases, with 11 bases separating them. CDR1 LGHNA and CDR2 YSLEER come from the germline V gene. The CDR3 covers 13 residues.

At least ten counts were recorded for this clonotype. The CDR3 spells CASSPGGRAIKETQYF. Written as DNA, the CDR3 is TGTGCCAGCAGCCCGGGAGGAAGGGCTATCAAGGAGACCCAGTACTTC. The chain combines TRBV5-5 with TRBJ2-5, with TRBD2 matching over 7 bases. Per germline, CDR1 SGHKS and CDR2 YYEKEE (reference sequence). The CDR3 has 16 residues. The V gene end was trimmed by 4 bases and the J gene end by 5 bases; junction bases not matched to a gene: 14.

This clonotype was counted at least ten times. The chain is built from TRBV4-3 and TRBJ2-1; D uncertain. Trimming cost V 1 base and J 9 bases, with 16 bases left between them. Germline assignment: CDR1 LGHNA and CDR2 YSLEER. There are 15 residues in the CDR3. The DNA of the CDR3 is TGCGCCAGCAGCCAAGGCTGGGCAGCAAGAGGTGAGCAGTTCTTC. This sequence encodes CASSQGWAARGEQFF.

The rearrangement joins TRBV12-3 or TRBV12-4 to TRBJ1-3, with D maybe TRBD1 (6 bases). V lost 6 bases to trimming and J lost 0 bases, with 18 bases between them. The CDR3 sequence is 17 residues long. The DNA for the CDR3 is TGTGCCAGCAGCTCTATCCAACAGGGAAGCTCTGGAAACACCATATATTTT. Encoded protein: CASSSIQQGSSGNTIYF.

This clonotype showed up just a few times. As DNA, the CDR3 is TGTGCCAGCAGCCAATATACAGGGGTTGCCACCGGGGAGCTGTTTTTT. Its protein product is CASSQYTGVATGELFF. The V gene is TRBV3-1, the J gene TRBJ2-2; 7 bases map to TRBD1. The ends lost 2 bases at V and 4 bases at J; junction bases unmatched: 7. The germline V gene encodes CDR1 LGHDT and CDR2 YNNKEL (reference sequence). This CDR3 has 16 amino acids.

This clonotype has ten or more counts. This chain uses TRBV7-9 with TRBJ2-5; D tentatively reads TRBD1 or TRBD2 (5 bases each). The CDR3 loop spans 16 amino acids. The ends were cut back, 5 bases at V and 4 bases at J, with 20 bases in the middle. CDR1 is SEHNR, CDR2 FQNEAQ, per germline (reference sequence). This chain's CDR3 is CASSLTGTPLGETQYF. CDR3 coding DNA: TGTGCCAGCAGCCTTACCGGGACCCCCCTTGGAGAGACCCAGTACTTC.

The rearrangement links TRBV4-1 to TRBJ1-4; no clear D. Deletions cut 0 bases from V and 4 bases from J, with 18 bases between. The CDR3 contains 18 residues. In germline, CDR1 is MGHRA, CDR2 YSYEKL. This CDR3 reads CASSQEFRPGSSNEKLFF. The CDR3 coding sequence is TGCGCCAGCAGCCAAGAGTTCCGCCCGGGGTCAAGTAATGAAAAACTGTTTTTT.

The V and J genes are TRBV12-3 or TRBV12-4 and TRBJ1-5; 9 bases are shared with TRBD1. This CDR3 has 15 amino acids. V lost 6 bases and J lost 2; bases outside the gene matches: 5. The CDR3 sequence: CASSRTGDRNQPQHF. CDR3 nucleotides: TGTGCCAGCAGCCGGACAGGGGATCGCAATCAGCCCCAGCATTTT.

To note about this clonotype: This may be a read error: a much more frequent sequence differs by one nucleotide. The chain has TRBV13 and TRBJ2-5; 9 bases agree with TRBD2. The CDR3 consists of 16 residues. The germline V gene encodes CDR1 PRHDT and CDR2 FYEKMQ (reference sequence). CDR3 amino acids: CASSYMTSGNQETQSF. Here the CDR3 DNA reads TGTGCCAGCAGCTACATGACTAGCGGAAACCAAGAGACCCAGTCCTTC.

This clonotype was counted between two and nine times. The rearrangement uses TRBV12-3 or TRBV12-4 and TRBJ1-6; no reliable D call. V was cut by 5 bases and J by 6 bases, with 11 bases left in between. The CDR3 consists of 14 residues. CDR3 in DNA: TGTGCCAGCAGTACCTGGATGGCTAATTCACCCCTCCACTTT. Amino acids: CASSTWMANSPLHF.

A remark on this clonotype: A read error may explain this, as a much larger clone is one base away. The chain combines TRBV5-6 with TRBJ2-1; 9 nucleotides match TRBD1. The V gene's germline CDR1 is SGHDT and CDR2 YYEEEE. Unmatched junction bases numbered 9, after V lost 4 bases and J lost 10 bases. This CDR3 comprises 14 residues. DNA of the CDR3: TGTGCCAGCAGCGGGGGACAGGGTCCCCACGAGCAGTTCTTC. Translation gives CASSGGQGPHEQFF.

CDR3: CASSHPSGSLSTDTQYF. CDR3 nucleotide sequence: TGTGCCAGCAGTCATCCTAGCGGGAGCTTAAGCACAGATACGCAGTATTTT. The chain uses TRBV27 and TRBJ2-3, with TRBD2 matching 10 bases. CDR1 and CDR2 (germline): MNHEY, SMNVEV (reference sequence). Losses at the gene ends were 5 bases for V and 0 bases for J; bases not matched to a gene: 8. The CDR3 extends over 17 amino acids.

The chain is built from TRBV12-3 or TRBV12-4 and TRBJ2-7, with TRBD1 identical over 9 bases. With 6 bases clipped from V and 3 bases from J, the junction kept 6 bases outside the gene matches. This CDR3 has 14 residues. CDR3 nucleotides: TGTGCCAGCAGCGACAGGGGGTCCATCTACGAGCAGTACTTC. Encoded protein: CASSDRGSIYEQYF.

This clonotype was seen only a few times. V is TRBV29-1 and J is TRBJ2-3; 10 bases line up with TRBD2. Germline trimming cut 2 bases from V and 2 bases from J; bases unmatched to any gene: 7. Germline CDR1 is SQVTM and CDR2 is ANQGSEA. There are 16 residues in the CDR3. The CDR3 here is CSVETPSGGATDTQYF. CDR3 coding DNA: TGCAGCGTTGAAACGCCTAGCGGGGGTGCCACAGATACGCAGTATTTT.

This clonotype was seen repeatedly, ten times or more. The chain has TRBV29-1 and TRBJ2-2; D gene unclear. Trimming left V 4 bases short and J 5 bases short, with 8 bases between. Germline V gene lookup returns CDR1 SQVTM and CDR2 ANQGSEA. This CDR3 has 12 amino acids. DNA of the CDR3: TGCAGCGTTGTCGGCCCGACCGGGGAGCTGTTTTTT. It is translated as CSVVGPTGELFF.

Of note for this clonotype: An end of the junction does not agree with germline; a read error may underlie this. The genes are TRBV12-3 or TRBV12-4 and TRBJ2-7, with 9 bases aligning to TRBD1. This CDR3 region has 14 residues. The CDR3 reads CACSHRDRDYEQYF. CDR3 DNA: TGTGCCTGCAGTCACCGGGACAGGGACTACGAGCAGTACTTC.

This clonotype has more than one count but fewer than ten. This may come from a read error, since a much larger clone is one base off. The chain employs TRBV29-1 and TRBJ2-5; no definite D call. Germline CDR1 reads SQVTM; CDR2 reads ANQGSEA. The CDR3 is made up of 12 amino acids. The CDR3, as DNA: TGCAGCGTTGAGGGCAACGAAGAGCCCCAGTACTTC. Amino acids: CSVEGNEEPQYF.

A note on this clonotype: This may be a read error: a much more frequent sequence differs by one nucleotide. The V and J genes are TRBV30 and TRBJ2-7; 7 positions agree with TRBD1. This CDR3 spans 13 amino acids. CDR1 is GTSNPN, CDR2 SVGIG, per germline (reference sequence). CDR3 nucleotide sequence: TGTGCCTGGAGCCGGGACAGAATATACGGGCAGTACTTC. Translation: CAWSRDRIYGQYF.

About this clonotype: A much larger clone differs by one base, so this may be a read error. The V call is TRBV5-3, the J call TRBJ2-3; D gene uncertain. Being an ORF, TRBV5-3 has a function that is uncertain. CDR3 size: 12 residues. The V end was cut by 10 bases, the J end by 4 bases, with 13 bases between. CDR3 in amino acids: CAGSSRADTQYF. Here the CDR3 DNA reads TGTGCCGGCAGCTCTCGAGCAGATACGCAGTATTTT.

The table lists this clonotype with a count of one. The chain uses TRBV20-1 and TRBJ1-4; 8 positions match TRBD1. CDR3 length: 20 amino acids. Germline V lookup: CDR1 DFQATT, CDR2 SNEGSKA (reference sequence). The ends lost 2 bases at V and 0 bases at J; junction bases unmatched: 17. CDR3 protein: CSARPIRTGSTTATNEKLFF. CDR3 coding DNA: TGCAGTGCTAGACCTATTAGGACAGGGTCTACCACTGCAACTAATGAAAAACTGTTTTTT.